The present TCR beta chain was sequenced within a study of blood T cell repertoires in COVID-19. The CDR3 sequence is 13 residues long. V was shortened by 7 bases and J by 8 bases, with 17 bases between the two germline ends. Germline values: CDR1 MDHEN, CDR2 SYDVKM. Profiling relied on immunoSEQ multiplex PCR, and the TCRdb table lists in-frame clones only, not all of them. The sample has 300,000 to 400,000 clones, about nine tenths seen once; the top ten hold roughly 6.6%. This sequence was found in a woman between 65 and 79 years old with COVID-19, enrolled during active disease. The rearrangement uses TRBV28 and TRBJ1-2; D is undetermined. The source material was peripheral blood. The CDR3 bases are TGTGCCAGCACCTCGGGAGGAGTATGGGGCTACACCTTC. As protein: CASTSGGVWGYTF.